This TCR beta chain is from a study of cytomegalovirus exposure and HLA in healthy donors. About the study: The same platform as the roughly 670 first-cohort repertoires was used for the 90 to 150 validation repertoires, a later analysis reported. Study-wide findings and caveats: While the bulk of TCR sequences proved rare, some public TCRs turned up in many donors. According to the study, 160 or so TCR beta chains were cytomegalovirus-associated.

On this clone itself: The antigen remains undetermined.

The CDR3 extends over 15 amino acids. CDR1 SNHLY and CDR2 FYNNEI come from the germline V gene. V shed 3 bases and J shed 4 bases, with 16 bases lying between them. Clones were sequenced by immunoSEQ multiplex PCR, and TCRdb holds only the in-frame ones, with some missing. This sample yields roughly 200,000 clones, of which roughly 86% are seen a single time; 6.5% to 7.5% belongs to the top ten. The receptor's source is a man aged 30 to 45 in good health and CMV-seropositive. The rearrangement joins TRBV2 to TRBJ2-7; maybe TRBD1 (5 bases). What was sequenced was PBMCs. DNA for the CDR3: TGTGCCAGCAGTGAGGGCAGATTAGGGGTTTACGAGCAGTACTTC. This encodes CASSEGRLGVYEQYF.